The source of this TCR beta chain is a study of blood T cells in healthy people across ages. The germline V gene encodes CDR1 SGHVS and CDR2 FQNEAQ. V was clipped by 0 bases and J by 0 bases, with 8 bases between them. The CDR3 is made up of 15 amino acids. A sample-barcoded 5' primer and a J-beta primer mix were used in a second PCR of roughly 7 to 12 cycles. TCRdb itself ran the 5' RACE reads through MiXCR, one entry per CDR3 protein. The sample has about 750,000 distinct CDR3 sequences, around half seen once. The V and J genes are TRBV7-8 and TRBJ1-2; the D gene is possibly TRBD1 (5 bases). Source material: blood. The receptor was isolated from a man older than 75 in good health. CDR3 loop: CASSLARATNYGYTF. CDR3 bases: TGTGCCAGCAGCTTAGCCAGGGCGACTAACTATGGCTACACCTTC.